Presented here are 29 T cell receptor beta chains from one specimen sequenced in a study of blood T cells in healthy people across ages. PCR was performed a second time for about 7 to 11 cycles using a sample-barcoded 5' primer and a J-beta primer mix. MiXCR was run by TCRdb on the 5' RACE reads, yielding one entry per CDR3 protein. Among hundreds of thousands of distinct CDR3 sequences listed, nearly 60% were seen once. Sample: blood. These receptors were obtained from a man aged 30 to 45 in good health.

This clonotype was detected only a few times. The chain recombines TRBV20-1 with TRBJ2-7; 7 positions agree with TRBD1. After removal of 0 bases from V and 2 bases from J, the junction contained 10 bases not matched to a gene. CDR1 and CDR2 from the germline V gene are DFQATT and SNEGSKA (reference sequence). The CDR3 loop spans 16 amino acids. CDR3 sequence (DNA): TGCAGTGCTAGAGATAGGGGGCGGGCGAACACCTACGAGCAGTACTTC. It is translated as CSARDRGRANTYEQYF.

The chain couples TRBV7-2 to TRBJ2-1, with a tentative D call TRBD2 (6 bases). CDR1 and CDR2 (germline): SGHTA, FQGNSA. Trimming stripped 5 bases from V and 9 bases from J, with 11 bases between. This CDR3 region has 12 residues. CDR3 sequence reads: CASSPLGGEQFF. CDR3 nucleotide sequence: TGTGCCAGCAGCCCTCTGGGGGGTGAGCAGTTCTTC.

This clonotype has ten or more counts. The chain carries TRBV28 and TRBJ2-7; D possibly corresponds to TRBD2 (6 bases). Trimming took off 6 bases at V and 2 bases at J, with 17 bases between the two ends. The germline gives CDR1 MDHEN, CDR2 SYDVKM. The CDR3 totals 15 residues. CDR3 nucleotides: TGTGCCAGCAGCGTGGCGGGACCCTGGACCTACGAGCAGTACTTC. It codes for CASSVAGPWTYEQYF.

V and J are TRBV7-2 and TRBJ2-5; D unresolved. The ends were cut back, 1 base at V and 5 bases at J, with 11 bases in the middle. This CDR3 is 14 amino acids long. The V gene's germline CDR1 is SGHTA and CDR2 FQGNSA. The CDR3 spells CASSLGPTGETQYF. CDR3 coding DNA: TGTGCCAGCAGCTTAGGGCCGACCGGGGAGACCCAGTACTTC.

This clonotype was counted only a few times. The CDR3 DNA is TGTGCCATCAGTGAGTCTACTAGCGGGGGGAATGAGCAGTTCTTC. This codes for CAISESTSGGNEQFF. The gene calls are TRBV10-3 and TRBJ2-1, with 12 bases that match TRBD2. V lost 0 bases to trimming and J lost 7 bases; unmatched junction nucleotides: 1. Germline V lookup: CDR1 ENHRY, CDR2 SYGVKD. There are 15 residues in the CDR3.

The CDR3 here is CASSDYRTTGQFF. The CDR3 bases are TGTGCCAGCAGCGACTACAGAACGACAGGGCAGTTCTTC. The J gene is TRBJ2-1, the V gene TRBV6-5; tentative D call: TRBD1 (6 bases). There are 13 residues in the CDR3. Trimming shortened V by 6 bases and J by 12 bases, and 18 bases separated the two germline ends. The germline V gene encodes CDR1 MNHEY and CDR2 SVGAGI.

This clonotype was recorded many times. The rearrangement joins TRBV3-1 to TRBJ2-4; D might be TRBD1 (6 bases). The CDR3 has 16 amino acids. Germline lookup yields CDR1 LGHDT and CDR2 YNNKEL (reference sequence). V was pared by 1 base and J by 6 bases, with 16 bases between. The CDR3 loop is CASSQVTGEGLNIQYF. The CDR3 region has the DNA TGTGCCAGCAGCCAAGTGACAGGCGAGGGATTAAACATTCAGTACTTC. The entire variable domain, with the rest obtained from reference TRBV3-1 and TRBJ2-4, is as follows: DTAVSQTPKYLVTQMGNDKSIKCEQNLGHDTMYWYKQDSKKFLKIMFSYNNKELIINETVPNRFSPKSPDKAHLNLHINSLELGDSAVYFCASSQVTGEGLNIQYFGAGTRLSVL.

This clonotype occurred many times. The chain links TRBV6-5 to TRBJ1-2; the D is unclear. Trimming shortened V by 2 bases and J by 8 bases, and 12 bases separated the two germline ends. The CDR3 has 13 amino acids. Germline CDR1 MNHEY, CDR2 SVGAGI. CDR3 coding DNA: TGTGCCAGCAGTTACAGGTCCCAAGGGGGCTACACCTTC. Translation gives CASSYRSQGGYTF.

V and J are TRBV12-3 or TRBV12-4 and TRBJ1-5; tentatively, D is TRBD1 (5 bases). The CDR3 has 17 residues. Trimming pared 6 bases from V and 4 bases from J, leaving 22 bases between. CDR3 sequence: CASSPRGGEGQNQPQHF. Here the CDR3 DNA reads TGTGCCAGCAGCCCCCGGGGCGGAGAGGGGCAAAATCAGCCCCAGCATTTT.

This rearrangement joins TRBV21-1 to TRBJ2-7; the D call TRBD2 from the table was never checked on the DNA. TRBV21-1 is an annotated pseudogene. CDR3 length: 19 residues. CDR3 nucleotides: TGTGCCAGCAGCAAAGTTTGGCTAGCGGGAGGGAATTCCACCCACGAGCAGTACTTC. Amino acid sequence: CASSKVWLAGGNSTHEQYF.

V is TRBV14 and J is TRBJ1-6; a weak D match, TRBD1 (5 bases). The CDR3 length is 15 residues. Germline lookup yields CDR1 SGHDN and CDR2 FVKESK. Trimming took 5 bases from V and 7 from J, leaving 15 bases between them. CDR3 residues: CASSENVRGNSPLHF. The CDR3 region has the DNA TGTGCCAGCAGCGAAAACGTAAGGGGCAATTCACCCCTCCACTTT.

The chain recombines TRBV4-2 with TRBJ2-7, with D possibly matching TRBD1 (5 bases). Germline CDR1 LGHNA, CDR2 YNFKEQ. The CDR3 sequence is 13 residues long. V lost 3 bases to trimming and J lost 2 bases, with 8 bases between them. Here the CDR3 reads CASSHPGTYEQYF. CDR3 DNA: TGTGCCAGCAGCCACCCAGGGACCTACGAGCAGTACTTC.

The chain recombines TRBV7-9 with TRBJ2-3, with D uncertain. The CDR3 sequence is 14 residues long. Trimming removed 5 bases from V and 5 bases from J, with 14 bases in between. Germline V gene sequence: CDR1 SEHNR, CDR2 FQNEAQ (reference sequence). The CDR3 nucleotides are TGTGCCAGCAGCCCCCGGGCCTCCGGAGATACGCAGTATTTT. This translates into CASSPRASGDTQYF.

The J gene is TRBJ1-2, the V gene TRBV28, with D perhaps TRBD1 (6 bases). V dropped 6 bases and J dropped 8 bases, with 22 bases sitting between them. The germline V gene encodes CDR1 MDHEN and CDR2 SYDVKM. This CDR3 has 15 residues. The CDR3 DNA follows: TGTGCCAGCAGCTGCGCACAGGGTTACTGTAGCGGCTACACCTTC. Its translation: CASSCAQGYCSGYTF.

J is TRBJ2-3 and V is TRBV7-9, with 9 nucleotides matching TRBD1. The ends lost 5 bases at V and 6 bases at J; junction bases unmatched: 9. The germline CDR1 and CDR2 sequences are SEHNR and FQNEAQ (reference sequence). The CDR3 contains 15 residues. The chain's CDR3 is CASSTRQGDEDTQYF. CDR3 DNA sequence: TGTGCCAGCAGCACCAGACAGGGGGACGAGGATACGCAGTATTTT. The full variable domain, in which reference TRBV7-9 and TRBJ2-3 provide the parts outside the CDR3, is DTGVSQNPRHKITKRGQNVTFRCDPISEHNRLYWYRQTLGQGPEFLTYFQNEAQLEKSRLLSDRFSAERPKGSFSTLEIQRTEQGDSAMYLCASSTRQGDEDTQYFGPGTRLTVL.

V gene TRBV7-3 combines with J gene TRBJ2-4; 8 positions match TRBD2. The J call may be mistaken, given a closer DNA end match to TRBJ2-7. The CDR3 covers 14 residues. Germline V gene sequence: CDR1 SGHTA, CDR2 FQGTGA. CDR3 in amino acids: CASSLNGGGHEQYF. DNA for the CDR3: TGTGCCAGCAGCTTAAACGGGGGGGGCCACGAGCAGTACTTC.

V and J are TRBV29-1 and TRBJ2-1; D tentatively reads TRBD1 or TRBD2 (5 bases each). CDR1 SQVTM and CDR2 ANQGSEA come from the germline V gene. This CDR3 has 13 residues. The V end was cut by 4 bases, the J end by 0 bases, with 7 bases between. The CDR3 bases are TGCAGCGTTGGTGGGGGCTCCTACAATGAGCAGTTCTTC. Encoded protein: CSVGGGSYNEQFF.

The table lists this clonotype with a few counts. This chain's CDR3 is CASSSGTLVETQYF. DNA for the CDR3: TGTGCCAGCAGCTCCGGGACACTGGTAGAGACCCAGTACTTC. V usage is TRBV7-2 and J usage is TRBJ2-7; maybe TRBD1 (6 bases). The J call could be wrong; TRBJ2-5 is a better fit for the DNA end. The CDR3 is 14 residues long. Germline CDR1 and CDR2: SGHTA and FQGNSA.

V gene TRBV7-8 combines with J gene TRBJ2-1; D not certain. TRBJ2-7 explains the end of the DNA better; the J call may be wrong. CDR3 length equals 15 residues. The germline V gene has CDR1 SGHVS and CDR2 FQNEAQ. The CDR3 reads CASSLSGVPYNEQYF. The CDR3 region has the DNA TGTGCCAGCAGCCTCTCAGGTGTTCCCTACAATGAGCAGTACTTC.

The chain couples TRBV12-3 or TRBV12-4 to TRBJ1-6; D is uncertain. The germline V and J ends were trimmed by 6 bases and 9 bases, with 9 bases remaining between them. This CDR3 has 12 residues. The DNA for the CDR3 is TGTGCCAGCAGCCTTATTTCTTCACCCCTCCACTTT. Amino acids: CASSLISSPLHF.

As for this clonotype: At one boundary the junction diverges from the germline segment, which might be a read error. CDR3 nucleotides: TGTGCCAGCAGCGAGGGGGAGGTGAATGGGCAGTTCTTC. It is translated as CASSEGEVNGQFF. The chain joins TRBV9 to TRBJ2-1; D may match TRBD1 or TRBD2 (6 bases each). CDR1 is SGDLS, CDR2 YYNGEE, per germline. The CDR3 extends over 13 amino acids.

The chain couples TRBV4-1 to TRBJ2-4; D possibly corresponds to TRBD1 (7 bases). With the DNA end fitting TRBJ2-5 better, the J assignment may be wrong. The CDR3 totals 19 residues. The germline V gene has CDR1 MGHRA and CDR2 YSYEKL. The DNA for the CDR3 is TGCGCCAGCAGCCTTGCCGCGGCAGGGGGGACAATCCAGAGGGTGACCCAGTACTTC. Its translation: CASSLAAAGGTIQRVTQYF.

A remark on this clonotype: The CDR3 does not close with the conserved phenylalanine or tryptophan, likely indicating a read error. The CDR3 region has the DNA TGTGCCAGCAGGGGAGCCGCGATCGCCTATGGCTACACCTCC. Translating it yields CASRGAAIAYGYTS. The V call is TRBV2, the J call TRBJ1-2, with unresolved D. In germline, CDR1 is SNHLY, CDR2 FYNNEI. V lost 6 bases, J lost 4 bases, and 15 bases lay in between. The CDR3 spans 14 residues.

DNA of the CDR3: TGCAGTGCTTCACATTCACCTAGCGGGCACCGTAACAATGAGCAGTTCTTC. This gives the protein CSASHSPSGHRNNEQFF. The chain joins TRBV20-1 to TRBJ2-1; TRBD2 agrees at 8 bases. V was clipped by 5 bases and J by 5 bases; unmatched bases: 17. CDR3 size: 17 residues. CDR1 DFQATT and CDR2 SNEGSKA come from the germline V gene (reference sequence).

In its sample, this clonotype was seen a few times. CDR3 nucleotide sequence: TGCAGTGCTAGAGCCCCCACGAGACAGACCCAGTACTTC. Its translation: CSARAPTRQTQYF. The chain joins TRBV20-1 to TRBJ2-5; D remains ambiguous. The CDR3 sequence is 13 residues long. Germline CDR1 DFQATT, CDR2 SNEGSKA (reference sequence). The V end lost 1 base, the J end lost 6 bases, and 12 bases lay between the germline ends.

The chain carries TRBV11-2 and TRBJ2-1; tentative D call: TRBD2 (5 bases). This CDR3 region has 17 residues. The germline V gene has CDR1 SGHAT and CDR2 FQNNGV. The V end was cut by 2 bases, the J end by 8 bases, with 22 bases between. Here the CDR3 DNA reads TGTGCCAGCAGCTTACTTTCTGGGCTCTTATCGCGGGATGAGCAGTTCTTC. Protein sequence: CASSLLSGLLSRDEQFF.

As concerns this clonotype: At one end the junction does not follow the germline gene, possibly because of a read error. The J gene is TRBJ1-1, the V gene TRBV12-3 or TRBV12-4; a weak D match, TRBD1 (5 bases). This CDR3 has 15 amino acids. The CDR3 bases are TGTGCCAGCAGTGCCCGGGGGGGGTTGCACACTGAAGCTTACTTT. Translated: CASSARGGLHTEAYF.

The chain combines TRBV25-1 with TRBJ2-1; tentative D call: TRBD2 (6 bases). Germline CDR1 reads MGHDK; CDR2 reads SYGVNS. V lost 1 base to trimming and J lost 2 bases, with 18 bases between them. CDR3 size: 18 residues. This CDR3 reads CASSESNRARGTYNEQFF. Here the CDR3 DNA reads TGTGCCAGCAGTGAATCTAATCGGGCGCGGGGAACCTACAATGAGCAGTTCTTC.

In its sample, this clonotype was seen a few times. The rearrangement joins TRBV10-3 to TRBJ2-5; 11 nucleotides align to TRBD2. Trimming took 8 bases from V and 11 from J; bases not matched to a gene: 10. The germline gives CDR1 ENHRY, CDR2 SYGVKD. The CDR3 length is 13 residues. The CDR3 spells CAIGLSGRDEQYF. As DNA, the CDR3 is TGTGCCATCGGGCTTAGCGGGAGGGATGAGCAGTACTTC.